A selection of T cell receptor beta chains follows, all from one sample in a study of T cell repertoires in cytomegalovirus infection. TCRdb ran MiXCR on the reads and lists one entry per CDR3 protein. The data hold 150,000 to 200,000 distinct CDR3 sequences, with roughly a fifth observed a single time. Sequenced material: PBMCs. The receptors stem from a human donor in good health (CMV status not recorded). Some clones in this sample may be carry-over from other donors' samples. The CDR3 runs from the conserved cysteine through the conserved F or W. A D gene is named only where the DNA matches it firmly. Not all rows give a size; the values are once, few, many and, for expanded clones, a class.

cdr3_length | clone_size | j_call | v_call | d_call | cdr3_aa | cdr3_nt
16 | many | TRBJ2-7 | TRBV28 | TRBD2 | CASSFGSSGRAYEQYF | TGTGCCAGCAGTTTTGGATCTAGCGGGAGGGCGTACGAGCAGTACTTC
17 | - | TRBJ2-2 | TRBV19 | TRBD2 | CASSIDRTSGSSGELFF | TGTGCCAGTAGTATAGATCGGACTAGCGGGAGCTCCGGGGAGCTGTTTTTT
15 | - | TRBJ2-1 | TRBV6-5 | TRBD2 | CASSRGLAGLYEQFF | TGTGCCAGCAGCCGCGGACTAGCGGGATTGTATGAGCAGTTCTTC
15 | many | TRBJ1-2 | TRBV27 | TRBD1 | CASSEKTGGNYGYTF | TGTGCCAGCAGTGAAAAGACAGGGGGCAACTATGGCTACACCTTC
16 | - | TRBJ2-7 | TRBV6-2/TRBV6-3 | TRBD1 | CASSSMTGGVEYEQYF | TGTGCCAGCAGCTCAATGACAGGGGGAGTGGAGTACGAGCAGTACTTC
14 | - | TRBJ2-1 | TRBV29-1 | TRBD2 | CSVAGTSGNNEQFF | TGCAGCGTAGCAGGGACTAGCGGGAACAATGAGCAGTTCTTC
15 | few | TRBJ2-1 | TRBV7-9 | TRBD1 | CASSLTGGKYNEQFF | TGTGCCAGCAGCTTGACAGGGGGCAAATACAATGAGCAGTTCTTC
14 | many | TRBJ1-2 | TRBV20-1 | - | CSARTPALGYGYTF | TGCAGTGCCCGGACTCCGGCCCTTGGCTATGGCTACACCTTC
13 | many | TRBJ1-1 | TRBV7-2 | - | CASSDGVNTEAFF | TGTGCCAGCAGCGACGGGGTGAACACTGAAGCTTTCTTT
13 | - | TRBJ2-7 | TRBV6-8 | - | CASSNGWTYEQYF | TGTGCCAGCAGCAACGGCTGGACCTACGAGCAGTACTTC
13 | - | TRBJ1-5 | TRBV7-6 | - | CASSLGENQPQHF | TGTGCCAGCAGCTTAGGAGAAAATCAGCCCCAGCATTTT
18 | few | TRBJ1-1 | TRBV20-1 | TRBD1 | CSARTLPGQGAAFGEAFF | TGCAGTGCTAGAACGCTCCCGGGGCAGGGGGCAGCGTTCGGTGAAGCTTTCTTT
13 | few | TRBJ2-1 | TRBV7-9 | - | CASSPLVHNEQFF | TGTGCCAGCAGCCCCCTTGTGCACAATGAGCAGTTCTTC
14 | - | TRBJ2-1 | TRBV19 | - | CASSILSSYKEQFF | TGTGCCAGTAGTATACTGAGCTCCTACAAGGAGCAGTTCTTC
15 | - | TRBJ2-5 | TRBV19 | - | CASSIGRGSQETQYF | TGTGCCAGTAGTATAGGCAGGGGATCACAAGAGACCCAGTACTTC
14 | many | TRBJ1-4 | TRBV7-2 | - | CATAPLSGGEKLFF | TGTGCCACCGCTCCACTGTCCGGGGGGGAAAAACTGTTTTTT
13 | - | TRBJ2-2 | TRBV9 | - | CASSPPGVGELFF | TGTGCCAGCAGCCCCCCAGGGGTCGGGGAGCTGTTTTTT
17 | few | TRBJ2-5 | TRBV11-1 | TRBD2 | CASSLGGTSGIQETQYF | TGTGCCAGCAGCTTGGGTGGCACTAGCGGGATCCAAGAGACCCAGTACTTC
15 | - | TRBJ1-2 | TRBV7-9 | - | CASSLAQGPLHGYTF | TGTGCCAGCAGCTTAGCGCAGGGGCCCCTCCATGGCTACACCTTC
16 | - | TRBJ2-1 | TRBV2 | - | CASRGPPGSVYNEQFF | TGTGCCAGCAGGGGGCCCCCCGGAAGTGTATACAATGAGCAGTTCTTC
10 | few | TRBJ2-7 | TRBV28 | - | CATGSYEQYF | TGTGCCACCGGCTCCTACGAGCAGTACTTC
14 | many | TRBJ1-3 | TRBV12-3/TRBV12-4 | - | CASSLSRDGNTIYF | TGTGCCAGCAGTCTTAGCAGGGATGGAAACACCATATATTTT
15 | - | TRBJ2-3 | TRBV4-3 | - | CASSQEGLSTDTQYF | TGCGCCAGCAGCCAAGAGGGTCTGTCCACAGATACGCAGTATTTT
15 | - | TRBJ1-2 | TRBV7-2 | - | CASSLGEGPVYGYTF | TGTGCCAGCAGCTTAGGGGAGGGGCCGGTCTATGGCTACACCTTC
15 | few | TRBJ2-2 | TRBV2 | TRBD2 | CASRPGLASGGELFF | TGTGCCAGCAGGCCGGGACTAGCATCCGGCGGGGAGCTGTTTTTT
15 | - | TRBJ2-5 | TRBV5-4 | - | CASSLGTEPLGDQYF | TGTGCCAGCAGCTTGGGGACGGAGCCCTTGGGGGACCAGTACTTC
15 | - | TRBJ2-3 | TRBV28 | TRBD1 | CASSLRTGYRDTQYF | TGTGCCAGCAGTTTACGGACAGGGTACAGGGATACGCAGTATTTT
17 | few | TRBJ1-2 | TRBV5-4 | - | CASSLDTLSLANYGYTF | TGTGCCAGCAGCTTAGACACACTTTCGTTAGCTAACTATGGCTACACCTTC
19 | few | TRBJ2-6 | TRBV4-2 | TRBD1 | CASSHPTSTGAAGANVLTF | TGTGCCAGCAGCCACCCAACGTCGACAGGGGCGGCTGGGGCCAACGTCCTGACTTTC
13 | - | TRBJ2-5 | TRBV29-1 | TRBD2 | CSVDGLAGKTQYF | TGCAGCGTTGACGGACTAGCGGGGAAGACCCAGTACTTC
14 | few | TRBJ2-3 | TRBV20-1 | TRBD2 | CSASPSGVADTQYF | TGCAGTGCTAGTCCCAGCGGGGTAGCCGATACGCAGTATTTT
15 | many | TRBJ1-3 | TRBV28 | - | CASRFQGPSGNTIYF | TGTGCCAGCAGATTCCAGGGACCCTCTGGAAACACCATATATTTT
15 | few | TRBJ1-4 | TRBV2 | TRBD1 | CASSDRQGRNEKLFF | TGTGCCAGCAGTGATAGACAGGGACGGAATGAAAAACTGTTTTTT
14 | - | TRBJ2-5 | TRBV6-6 | - | CASSYLGGGETQYF | TGTGCCAGCAGTTACTTAGGGGGTGGGGAGACCCAGTACTTC
15 | - | TRBJ1-4 | TRBV19 | TRBD1 | CASSTGTGGNEKLFF | TGTGCCAGTAGTACCGGGACAGGGGGGAATGAAAAACTGTTTTTT
18 | few | TRBJ2-3 | TRBV28 | TRBD2 | CASSFPQGGRYRADTQYF | TGTGCCAGCAGTTTTCCCCAGGGCGGGAGGTACAGGGCAGATACGCAGTATTTT
15 | - | TRBJ2-1 | TRBV12-3/TRBV12-4 | - | CASLLTGVGYNEQFF | TGTGCCAGCCTCCTAACGGGCGTGGGCTACAATGAGCAGTTCTTC
16 | - | TRBJ2-5 | TRBV20-1 | TRBD2 | CSAQIIAGGNQETQYF | TGCAGTGCTCAAATTATAGCGGGAGGGAACCAAGAGACCCAGTACTTC
15 | many | TRBJ1-6 | TRBV7-9 | - | CASSLSRGTSSPLHF | TGTGCCAGCAGCTTGTCGCGGGGTACCAGCTCACCCCTCCACTTT
16 | - | TRBJ2-1 | TRBV5-6 | TRBD2 | CASSLGLAGGYNEQFF | TGTGCCAGCAGCTTAGGACTAGCGGGAGGGTACAATGAGCAGTTCTTC
13 | few | TRBJ1-2 | TRBV12-3/TRBV12-4 | TRBD1 | CASSTDRGYGYTF | TGTGCCAGCAGTACCGACAGGGGCTATGGCTACACCTTC
15 | many | TRBJ2-3 | TRBV11-2 | - | CASSPYRSQADTQYF | TGTGCCAGCAGTCCCTACCGGAGTCAGGCAGATACGCAGTATTTT
15 | few | TRBJ2-3 | TRBV6-2/TRBV6-3 | TRBD2 | CASSDTSVGTDTQYF | TGTGCCAGCAGCGATACTAGCGTGGGCACAGATACGCAGTATTTT
14 | once | TRBJ2-1 | TRBV14 | - | CASSQDPPVPGQFF | TGTGCCAGCAGCCAAGATCCGCCGGTTCCGGGGCAGTTCTTC
14 | once | TRBJ1-3 | TRBV7-2 | - | CASSSAGTRNTIYF | TGTGCCAGCAGCTCTGCAGGGACCCGAAACACCATATATTTT
14 | - | TRBJ2-7 | TRBV7-2 | - | CASSSATLFYEQYF | TGTGCCAGCAGCTCAGCGACACTCTTCTACGAGCAGTACTTC
15 | many | TRBJ2-1 | TRBV11-2 | TRBD2 | CASSRTSGSSNEQFF | TGTGCCAGCAGCCGGACTAGCGGGAGTTCCAATGAGCAGTTCTTC
15 | - | TRBJ2-3 | TRBV29-1 | TRBD2 | CSFLGTSGSVDTQYF | TGCAGCTTCCTCGGGACTAGCGGGAGTGTAGATACGCAGTATTTT
16 | - | TRBJ2-7 | TRBV6-7 | - | CASSPGLTVGTYEQYF | TGTGCCAGCAGCCCCGGACTTACTGTTGGCACCTACGAGCAGTACTTC